This T cell receptor (beta chain) emerged from a study of control samples from healthy donors and cancer patients. Measured with immunoSEQ multiplex PCR; TCRdb has only the in-frame clones, and not every one. The sample holds 110,000 to 150,000 clones, roughly nine tenths seen once. V was cut by 3 bases and J by 3 bases, with 9 bases left in between. The CDR3 consists of 14 residues. Germline V gene data show CDR1 as LGHNA and CDR2 as YSLEER. This TCR came from a man between 25 and 39 years old in good health. Source material: blood. V gene TRBV4-3 combines with J gene TRBJ1-3; a weak D match, TRBD1 (6 bases). The CDR3 spells CASSQRGGGNTIYF. CDR3 nucleotide sequence: TGCGCCAGCAGCCAGAGGGGGGGTGGAAACACCATATATTTT.